This TCR beta chain was found in a study of regulatory T cells in long-lasting Graves disease (dated by TCRdb to about 2021). For the wider study: Newly diagnosed Graves' disease patients had taken antithyroid drugs for less than 3 months. The study was registered as a clinical trial and conducted in China. A total of about 35 samples underwent TCR sequencing, from around 13 patients with persistent Graves' disease and 20 or so patients with newly diagnosed Graves' disease. Patients with persistent Graves' disease were compared with patients with newly diagnosed Graves' disease using TCR sequencing and RNA sequencing of peripheral blood. The investigation overall reported the following: Persistent disease showed preferential use of TRBV28, TRBJ1-2 and TRBJ2-5, whereas newly diagnosed disease favored TRBV20-1 and TRBJ2-1. As a limitation, the authors acknowledged that the small sample size may reduce accuracy. Patients with persistent disease shared more public clonotypes (about 2,900) than newly diagnosed patients did (966). Because the primary lesion, thyroid tissue, could not be accessed, the study looked at peripheral blood alone. Sequencing and analysis were restricted to the TCR beta chain. Compared with newly diagnosed patients, persistent Graves' disease patients had lower TCR Shannon entropy and fewer highly expanded clones, which suggests clonal expansion.

The library was built by means of multiplex PCR. Sequenced on an Illumina HiSeq 4000. TCR beta libraries were built with iRepertoire HTBI primers and Arm-PCR amplification of CDR3 regions. Before sequencing, the PCR products went through gel purification. The original pipeline was this. Gene usage analysis of CDR3 amino acid clonotypes used the 62 TRBV and about 13 TRBJ segments found across samples. Filtered high-quality paired reads were merged into contigs using COPE and FqMerger. BLAST was used to align contigs to the IMGT TRBV, TRBD and TRBJ reference genes, and CDR3 was defined following IMGT. Highly expanded clones were defined as clonotypes with a frequency above 0.1%. Shannon entropy served as the measure of repertoire diversity, while the Gini coefficient captured V-J evenness. Clonotypes shared by more than one individual were considered public. TCRdb redid the processing of the public reads, applying fastp at Q25 and MiXCR, and retained in-frame beta chains. Merged by CDR3 protein, the rows form single entries marked with the most common genes and DNA. None of the V and J calls come from the authors' own analysis; TCRdb made them. This sample gives 400,000 to 500,000 distinct CDR3 sequences in total; more than 12% of them show up just once. The ten largest clonotypes hold 15% to 20% of the sample.

Comments on this clonotype: Its antigen remains unidentified. No qualities accompany the bases; no much larger clone lies one base away.

What the time point label conveys for this sample: newly diagnosed GD, antithyroid drugs for less than 3 months. For both TCR sequencing and RNA sequencing, RNA was extracted from PBMCs using TRIzol. The diagnosis of Graves' disease was made according to American Thyroid Association guidelines. Recruitment of patients was carried out at an endocrinology department in Xi'an, China. Each patient gave approximately 10 milliliters of peripheral blood, collected in an EDTA anticoagulant tube. Ficoll Paque Plus density gradient separation was used to isolate PBMCs, and no additional T cell sorting was done. An Agilent 2100 Bioanalyzer and agarose gel were used to check RNA quality, while a NanoDrop 2000 measured RNA concentration. V is shortened by 5 bases, J by 4 bases, and the region joining them spans 14 bases. The CDR1 and CDR2 encoded by the germline V gene (reference sequence) are LNHDA and SQIVND. The CDR3 starts with the cysteine, ends with the phenylalanine, and has 15 residues. Of the read, only the CDR3 DNA is kept; its 45 bases are in frame from base 1.

The same data also went into a second study, on T cells in Graves' hyperthyroidism and ophthalmopathy. The second source states: Graves' hyperthyroidism was defined as stable when no progression to ophthalmopathy occurred over 18 months of follow-up. Hyperthyroidism patients were newly diagnosed, had a disease duration of under 2 months, and were aged 18 to 65 years. The study excluded patients with uncontrolled infections, other autoimmune diseases, pregnancy or lactation. Diagnoses were established on the basis of clinical symptoms, serum thyroxine and TRAb, thyroid ultrasound, and orbital computed tomography. A first-round RT-PCR of the TCR CDR3 used the HTBI primer set with the Qiagen OneStep RT-PCR kit. Most expanded thyroid clonotypes (frequency above 0.001) were also detected in blood, suggesting blood repertoires may reflect thyroid immune responses. A 13 V-J signature model separated ophthalmopathy from stable hyperthyroidism, with over 85% sensitivity and roughly 84% specificity in cross-validation and 80%/75% in testing. In validation, progression to ophthalmopathy was predicted by the model with 70% to 71% sensitivity and roughly 76% specificity, a median of approximately 6.5 months before onset. To identify distinguishing TCR V-J signatures, a discovery cohort of about 100 patients was used, comprising 43 with Graves' ophthalmopathy and about 59 with stable Graves' hyperthyroidism. Prospective prediction of ophthalmopathy was tested in an independent validation cohort of some 20 hyperthyroidism patients and around 16 patients who later progressed to ophthalmopathy. The 100 discovery patients were divided at random into training and test sets in a 7:3 ratio. In more than 5 Graves' hyperthyroidism patients, the study also compared T-cell repertoires from thyroid tissue with T-cell repertoires from blood. After blood sampling, hyperthyroidism patients were treated with methimazole at a starting dose of 30 mg daily, and ophthalmopathy patients were treated with high-dose intravenous methylprednisolone. Libraries were constructed in a second round of multiplex PCR, after which size selection and purification were performed. Paired-end sequencing of the libraries was performed with 100 bp reads on an Illumina HiSeq2000. SOAPnuke was used to process the raw data, removing reads that contained adapters or uncalled bases, had a mean Phred below 15, or lacked an exact match to the constant primer or identifier. High-quality paired reads were merged using COPE v1.2.5, and each unique nucleotide sequence was defined as a clonotype. Clonotypes were aligned to IMGT TRBV, TRBD and TRBJ reference segments using MiTCR v1.1. Only V-J combinations with frequency above 0.0001, covering approximately 99% of repertoires, were analysed. The TCS score was defined as the ratio of F50 (clonal expansion) to E x V (chaos), calculated using BLOSUM62-based TCRdist between CDR3 peptides within each V-J. Welch's t-statistics and random forest reduced roughly 530 V-J features to 13, which were used in a naive Bayes classifier (R e1071). No statistical method was used to fix the sample size in advance, and group allocation was not hidden from the investigators. The paper reports TCR Vbeta CDR3 sequencing of 135 peripheral blood samples: around 45 ophthalmopathy, fewer than 80 hyperthyroidism and around 17 progressor patients.

The sequence is built from TRBV19 and TRBJ1-4, with no confident D gene call. The sequencing here drew on peripheral blood mononuclear cells (PBMCs), taken at new diagnosis, from a patient treated with antithyroid drugs. This clonotype originated in a woman in her twenties or thirties with Graves disease. Donor details come from another sample of the same person, matched by shared clones. At the DNA level, the sequence is TGTGCCAGTAGTTCTAACAGCGTGGGTAATGAAAAACTGTTTTTT. This translates into CASSSNSVGNEKLFF.